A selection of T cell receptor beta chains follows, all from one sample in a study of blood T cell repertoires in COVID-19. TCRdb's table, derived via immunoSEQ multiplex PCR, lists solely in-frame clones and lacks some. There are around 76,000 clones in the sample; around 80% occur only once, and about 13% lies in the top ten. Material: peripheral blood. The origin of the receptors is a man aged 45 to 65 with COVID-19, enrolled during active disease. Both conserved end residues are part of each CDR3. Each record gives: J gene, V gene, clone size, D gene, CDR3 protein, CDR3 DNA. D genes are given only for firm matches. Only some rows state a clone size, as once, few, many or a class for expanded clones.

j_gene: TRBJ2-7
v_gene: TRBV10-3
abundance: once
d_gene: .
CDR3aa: CAISVGGRSSYEQYF
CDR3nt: TGTGCCATCAGTGTTGGGGGGAGGAGCTCCTACGAGCAGTACTTC

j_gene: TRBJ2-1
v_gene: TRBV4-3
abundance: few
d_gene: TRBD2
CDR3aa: CASSLGLERDEQFF
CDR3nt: TGCGCCAGCAGCCTCGGACTAGAACGGGATGAGCAGTTCTTC

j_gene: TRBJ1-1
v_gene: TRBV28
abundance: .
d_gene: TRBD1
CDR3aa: CASSNLLRQGEEAFF
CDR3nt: TGTGCCAGCAGCAACCTCCTACGACAGGGAGAAGAAGCTTTCTTT

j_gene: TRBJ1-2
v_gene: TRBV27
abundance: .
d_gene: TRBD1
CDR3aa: CASSLSIGTGPIYGYTF
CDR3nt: TGTGCCAGCAGTTTATCCATAGGGACAGGGCCAATCTATGGCTACACCTTC

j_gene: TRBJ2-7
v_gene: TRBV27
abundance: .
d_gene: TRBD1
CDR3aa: CASSLLLGTGIYEQYF
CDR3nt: TGTGCCAGCAGTTTATTACTCGGGACAGGGATCTACGAGCAGTACTTC

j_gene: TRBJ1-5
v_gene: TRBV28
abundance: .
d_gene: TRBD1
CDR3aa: CASTPSGQISNQPQHF
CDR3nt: TGTGCCAGCACTCCTTCGGGACAGATTAGCAATCAGCCCCAGCATTTT

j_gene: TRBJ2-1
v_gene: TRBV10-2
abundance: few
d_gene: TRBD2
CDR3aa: CASSEGLAALTTSYNEQFF
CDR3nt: TGCGCCAGCAGTGAGGGACTAGCGGCACTGACTACCTCCTACAATGAGCAGTTCTTC

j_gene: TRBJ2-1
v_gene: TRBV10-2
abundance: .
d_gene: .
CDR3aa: CASTRTSYNEQFF
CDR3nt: TGCGCCAGCACTCGGACTTCATACAATGAGCAGTTCTTC

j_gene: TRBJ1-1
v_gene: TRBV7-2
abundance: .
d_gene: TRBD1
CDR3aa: CASSSNRDRRTEAFF
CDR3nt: TGTGCCAGCAGCTCAAACCGGGACAGGAGGACTGAAGCTTTCTTT

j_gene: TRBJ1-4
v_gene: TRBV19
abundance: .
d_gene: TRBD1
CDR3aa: CASSTSGTVIGKLFF
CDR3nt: TGTGCCAGTAGTACCTCCGGGACAGTAATCGGAAAACTGTTTTTT